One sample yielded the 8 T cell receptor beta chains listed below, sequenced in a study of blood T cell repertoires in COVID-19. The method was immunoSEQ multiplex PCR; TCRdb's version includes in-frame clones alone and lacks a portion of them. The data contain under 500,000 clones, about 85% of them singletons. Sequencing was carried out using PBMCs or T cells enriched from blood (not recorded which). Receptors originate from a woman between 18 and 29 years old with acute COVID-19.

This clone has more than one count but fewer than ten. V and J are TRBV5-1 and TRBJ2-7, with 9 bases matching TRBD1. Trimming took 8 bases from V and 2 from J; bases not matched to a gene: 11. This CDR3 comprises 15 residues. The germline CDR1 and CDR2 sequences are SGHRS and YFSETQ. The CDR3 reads CASHQPGTGTYEQYF. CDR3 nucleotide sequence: TGCGCCAGTCACCAACCGGGGACAGGGACCTACGAGCAGTACTTC. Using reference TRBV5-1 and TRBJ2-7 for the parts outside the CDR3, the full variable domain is KAGVTQTPRYLIKTRGQQVTLSCSPISGHRSVSWYQQTPGQGLQFLFEYFSETQRNKGNFPGRFSGRQFSNSRSEMNVSTLELGDSALYLCASHQPGTGTYEQYFGPGTRLTVT.

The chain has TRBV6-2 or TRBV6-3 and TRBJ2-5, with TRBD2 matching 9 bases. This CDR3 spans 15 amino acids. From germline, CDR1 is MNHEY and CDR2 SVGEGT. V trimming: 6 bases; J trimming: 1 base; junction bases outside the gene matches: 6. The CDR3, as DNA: TGTGCCAGCAGCTATCTAGCGGGGACCCAAGAGACCCAGTACTTC. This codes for CASSYLAGTQETQYF.

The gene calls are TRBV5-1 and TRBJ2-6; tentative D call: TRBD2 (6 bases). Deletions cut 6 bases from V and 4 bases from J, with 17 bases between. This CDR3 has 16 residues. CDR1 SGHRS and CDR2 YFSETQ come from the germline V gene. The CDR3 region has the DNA TGCGCCAGCACCCCGGAAGAGGCGGGAGGGGCCAACGTCCTGACTTTC. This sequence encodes CASTPEEAGGANVLTF.

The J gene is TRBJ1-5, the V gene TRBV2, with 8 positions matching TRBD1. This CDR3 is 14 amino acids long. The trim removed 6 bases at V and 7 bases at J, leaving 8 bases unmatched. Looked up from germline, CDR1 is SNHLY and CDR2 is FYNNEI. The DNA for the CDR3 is TGTGCCAGCAGAGGGACAGGCTCCGGGCAGCCCCAGCATTTT. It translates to CASRGTGSGQPQHF.

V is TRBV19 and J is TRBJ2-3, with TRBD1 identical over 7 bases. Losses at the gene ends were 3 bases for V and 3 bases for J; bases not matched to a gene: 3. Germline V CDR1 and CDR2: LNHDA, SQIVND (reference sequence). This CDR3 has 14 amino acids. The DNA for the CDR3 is TGTGCCAGTAGTATTAGGGGGCAGACAGATACGCAGTATTTT. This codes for CASSIRGQTDTQYF.

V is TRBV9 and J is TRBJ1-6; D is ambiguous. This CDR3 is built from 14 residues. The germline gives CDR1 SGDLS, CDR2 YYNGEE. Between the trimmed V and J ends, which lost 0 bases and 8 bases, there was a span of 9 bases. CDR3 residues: CASSVETGYSPLHF. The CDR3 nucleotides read TGTGCCAGCAGCGTAGAGACTGGGTATTCACCCCTCCACTTT.

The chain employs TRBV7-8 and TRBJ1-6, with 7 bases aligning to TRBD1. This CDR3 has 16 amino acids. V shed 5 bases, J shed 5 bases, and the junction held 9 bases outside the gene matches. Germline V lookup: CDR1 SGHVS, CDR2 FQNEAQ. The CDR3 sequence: CASSPLQGQNNSPLHF. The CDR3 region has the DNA TGTGCCAGCAGCCCACTACAGGGGCAGAATAATTCACCCCTCCACTTT.

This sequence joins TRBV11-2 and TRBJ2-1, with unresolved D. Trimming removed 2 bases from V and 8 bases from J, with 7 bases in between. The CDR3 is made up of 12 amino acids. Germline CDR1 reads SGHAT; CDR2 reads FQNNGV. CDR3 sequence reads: CASSLNQDEQFF. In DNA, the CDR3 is TGTGCCAGCAGCTTAAACCAGGATGAGCAGTTCTTC.